This passage covers 7 T cell receptor beta chains from one sample sequenced in a study of blood T cell repertoires in COVID-19. Profiled with immunoSEQ multiplex PCR; TCRdb holds only in-frame clones, not every one. The sample lists 250,000 or so clones, about 86% occurring once. Sequenced input: PBMCs or T cells enriched from blood (not recorded which). The receptors were gathered from a man aged 50 or older who had recovered from COVID-19.

As for this clone: The junction departs from the called germline gene at one end, perhaps through a read error. The chain couples TRBV7-7 to TRBJ2-5; possibly TRBD2 for D (5 bases). The germline V gene has CDR1 SSHAT and CDR2 FNYEAQ (reference sequence). This CDR3 contains 16 residues. DNA for the CDR3: TGTGCTAGCAGCTTAGATCTTGCCCTAGGCGGGGAGACCCAGTACTTC. As protein: CASSLDLALGGETQYF.

The chain couples TRBV3-1 (or the pseudogene TRBV3-2) to TRBJ1-6; D perhaps matches TRBD1 (6 bases). V was clipped by 3 bases and J by 7 bases, with 10 bases between them. The CDR3 length is 14 residues. CDR1 and CDR2 (germline): LGHDT, YNNKEL (reference sequence). For the CDR3, the DNA is TGTGCCAGCAGCCAGACAGGTGCCAATTCACCCCTCCACTTT. As protein: CASSQTGANSPLHF.

The gene calls are TRBV25-1 and TRBJ2-1; tentatively, D is TRBD2 (7 bases). CDR1 and CDR2 from the germline V gene are MGHDK and SYGVNS. The CDR3 is 13 amino acids. Between the trimmed V and J ends, which lost 6 bases and 2 bases, there was a span of 8 bases. CDR3 DNA: TGTGCCAGCAGAGGGGGGGCCTACAATGAGCAGTTCTTC. It codes for CASRGGAYNEQFF.

V is TRBV28 and J is TRBJ2-7; 10 nucleotides align to TRBD2. In germline, CDR1 is MDHEN, CDR2 SYDVKM. Trimming at V came to 5 bases and at J to 1 base, leaving 11 bases not matched to a gene. The CDR3 is 17 amino acids. The CDR3 reads CASSLGVAGGRSYEQYF. For the CDR3, the DNA is TGTGCCAGCAGTCTTGGGGTAGCGGGAGGACGTTCCTACGAGCAGTACTTC.

The V gene is TRBV30, the J gene TRBJ2-1; 7 nucleotides align to TRBD2. CDR3 length: 16 amino acids. V shed 2 bases, J shed 9 bases, and the junction held 16 bases outside the gene matches. Germline assignment: CDR1 GTSNPN and CDR2 SVGIG (reference sequence). The CDR3 protein is CAWSRRFGSWEGEQFF. CDR3 nucleotide sequence: TGTGCCTGGAGTAGACGGTTTGGCAGTTGGGAGGGTGAGCAGTTCTTC. Together with reference TRBV30 and TRBJ2-1, the CDR3 gives the full variable domain: SQTIHQWPATLVQPVGSPLSLECTVEGTSNPNLYWYRQAAGRGLQLLFYSVGIGQISSEVPQNLSASRPQDRQFILSSKKLLLSDSGFYLCAWSRRFGSWEGEQFFGPGTRLTVL.

The V and J genes are TRBV29-1 and TRBJ1-1; possible D gene TRBD1, 5 bases. With 4 bases removed from V and 1 base from J, the gap between germline ends came to 10 bases. CDR1 and CDR2 (germline): SQVTM, ANQGSEA. The CDR3 sequence is 13 residues long. The CDR3: CSVGRGRNTEAFF. For the CDR3, the DNA is TGCAGCGTTGGGAGGGGACGGAACACTGAAGCTTTCTTT.

J is TRBJ1-2 and V is TRBV5-5; 8 nucleotides line up with TRBD1. Germline CDR1 SGHKS, CDR2 YYEKEE (reference sequence). Losses at the gene ends were 4 bases for V and 3 bases for J; bases not matched to a gene: 8. This CDR3 comprises 15 residues. CDR3 nucleotide sequence: TGTGCCAGCAGCCAAAGGGACAGGAGTTACTATGGCTACACCTTC. Its protein product is CASSQRDRSYYGYTF.